Listed below are T cell receptor beta chains from one sample, sequenced in a study of Ad26.COV2.S vaccination and SARS-CoV-2 variants. Sequencing was performed with immunoSEQ multiplex PCR; in TCRdb, only in-frame clones are kept and a portion is missing. The sample yields about 250,000 clones, around 85% seen once. The specimen was peripheral blood, collected in a trial of Ad26.COV2.S vaccine versus placebo. These receptors all come from a person between 18 and 60 years old who received the Ad26.COV2.S COVID-19 vaccine or a placebo. CDR3s include the opening cysteine and the closing phenylalanine or tryptophan. The D gene is left open where the match is weak. Size is omitted from some rows. Given values are once, few, many or a class for expanded clones.

>NA|TRBJ1-5|NA|TRBV7-9
TGTGCCAGCAGCTTAGATGCTGGAGGCAATCAGCCCCAGCATTTT
CASSLDAGGNQPQHF
>TRBD1|TRBJ1-1|NA|TRBV15
TGTGCCACCAGCGCCGACAGGGTGGGAACTGAAGCTTTCTTT
CATSADRVGTEAFF
>TRBD1|TRBJ1-6|NA|TRBV19
TGTGCCAGTAGCTCACCCCCCGGGACAGGGCGGGGGAATTCACCCCTCCACTTT
CASSSPPGTGRGNSPLHF
>TRBD2|TRBJ2-7|NA|TRBV19
TGTGCCAGCGATGGACTAGCGGGGCACGAGCAGTACTTC
CASDGLAGHEQYF
>NA|TRBJ1-5|NA|TRBV2
TGTGCCAGCAGGAGAGACAGGACGAATCAGCCCCAGCATTTT
CASRRDRTNQPQHF
>NA|TRBJ2-5|NA|TRBV19
TGTGCCAGTAGTATAGATCGTAGGGGCCAAGAGACCCAGTACTTC
CASSIDRRGQETQYF
>TRBD2|TRBJ2-1|NA|TRBV5-1
TGCGCCAGCAGCAGACCTAGCGGGATGAGCTCCTACAATGAGCAGTTCTTC
CASSRPSGMSSYNEQFF
>NA|TRBJ1-4|once|TRBV3-1/TRBV3-2
TGTGCCAGCAGCCACAAGGAGGACAGAAGAAATGAAAAACTGTTTTTT
CASSHKEDRRNEKLFF
>TRBD1|TRBJ2-3|NA|TRBV14
TGTGCCAGCAGCCAGGCCGCCGGGACAGATTACGCAGATACGCAGTATTTT
CASSQAAGTDYADTQYF
>NA|TRBJ1-2|NA|TRBV6-5
TGTGCCAGCAGCGCCGGACGCCTTGGCTACACCTTC
CASSAGRLGYTF
>NA|TRBJ1-5|NA|TRBV7-8
TGTGCCAGCAGCTTAGGGACACTCAATCAGCCCCAGCATTTT
CASSLGTLNQPQHF
>NA|TRBJ2-2|NA|TRBV6-5
TGTGCCAGCAGTTACTCGAACACCGGGGAGCTGTTTTTT
CASSYSNTGELFF
>NA|TRBJ1-5|NA|TRBV19
TGTGCCAGTAGTATATTATGGGGGCGGGATAGCAATCAGCCCCAGCATTTT
CASSILWGRDSNQPQHF
>NA|TRBJ2-1|NA|TRBV3-1/TRBV3-2
TGTGCCAGCAGCCCTACCCTGGCACTTAGTGAGCAGTTCTTC
CASSPTLALSEQFF
>NA|TRBJ2-1|NA|TRBV20-1
TGCAGTGGCCAAAACAATGAGCAGTTCTTC
CSGQNNEQFF
>NA|TRBJ2-1|NA|TRBV11-3
TGTGCCAGCAGCCCCGGGACATTAAATGAGCAGTTCTTC
CASSPGTLNEQFF
>NA|TRBJ1-2|NA|TRBV29-1
TGCAGCGTACCAGGGGCAAATCATCGAAACTACTACACCTTC
CSVPGANHRNYYTF
>NA|TRBJ1-4|many|TRBV19
TGTGCCAGGGAGAAACGGGATAATGAAAAACTGTTTTTT
CAREKRDNEKLFF
>TRBD1|TRBJ1-5|NA|TRBV7-9
TGTGCCAGCAGTTGGGGGACAGCTAGCAATCAGCCCCAGCATTTT
CASSWGTASNQPQHF
>NA|TRBJ2-7|NA|TRBV5-5
TGTGCCAGCAGCACTAGTCGGACAAATGAGCAGTACTTC
CASSTSRTNEQYF
>NA|TRBJ2-1|NA|TRBV5-6
TGTGCCAGCAGCCTGGGAGTGGTCAATGAGCAGTTCTTC
CASSLGVVNEQFF
>TRBD1|TRBJ1-6|NA|TRBV6-2/TRBV6-3
TGTGCCAGCAGTCGGACAGGGCAGGGCTCACCCCTCCACTTT
CASSRTGQGSPLHF
>NA|TRBJ2-2|NA|TRBV7-2
TGTGCCAGCAGCCCCCCAGCGGGCCTCACCGGGGAGCTGTTTTTT
CASSPPAGLTGELFF
>NA|TRBJ1-1|NA|TRBV19
TGTGCCAGTAGTATTCGCAAAGGCCACCAACACGCTGAAGCTTTCTTT
CASSIRKGHQHAEAFF
>NA|TRBJ2-1|NA|TRBV5-1
TGCGCCAGCAGGCAGGCGGCGGGCAATGAGCAGTTCTTC
CASRQAAGNEQFF
>NA|TRBJ2-1|NA|TRBV12-3/TRBV12-4
TGTGCCAGCAGTCAAATCCTAGCATCGCAGTTCTTC
CASSQILASQFF
>TRBD1|TRBJ1-4|few|TRBV6-2/TRBV6-3
TGTGCCAGCAGACCTCATTTTGGGACAGGGAAGGAAAAACTGTTTTTT
CASRPHFGTGKEKLFF
>NA|TRBJ2-5|NA|TRBV4-2
TGTGCCAGCAGCCAAGCGGCCAGCCAAGAGACCCAGTACTTC
CASSQAASQETQYF
>TRBD2|TRBJ2-1|few|TRBV4-1
TGCGCCAGCAGCCAAGGGGGACTAGCCCTGCATGAGCAGTTCTTC
CASSQGGLALHEQFF
>NA|TRBJ1-4|NA|TRBV7-2
TGTGCCAGCAGCTTACCGCGGGGGTCAGCTAATGAAAAACTGTTTTTT
CASSLPRGSANEKLFF
>TRBD2|TRBJ2-7|NA|TRBV27
TGTGCCAGCAGTCCAGGACTAGAGCTCTACGAGCAGTACTTC
CASSPGLELYEQYF
>TRBD1|TRBJ2-7|NA|TRBV15
TGTGCCACCAGCATACCCGGGACAGGGGGCTACGAGCAGTACTTC
CATSIPGTGGYEQYF